Listed below are T cell receptor beta chains from one sample, sequenced in a study of OX40 agonist ivuxolimab in advanced cancers. The method was immunoSEQ multiplex PCR; TCRdb's version includes in-frame clones alone and lacks a portion of them. The repertoire has some 79,000 clones, 88% of them found once; the top ten carry around 4.3%. Sequences were derived from CD4+ or CD8+ T cells sorted from blood, sampled in a trial of the OX40 agonist ivuxolimab. These receptors all stem from an adult with an advanced solid tumor such as melanoma, head and neck, liver or kidney cancer. Both conserved end residues are part of each CDR3. A D gene is named only where the DNA matches it firmly. Part of the rows lack a size; the others show once, few, many or a class for expanded clones.

CAWSVRSGRWNEQFF,TGTGCCTGGAGTGTACGTAGCGGGAGATGGAATGAGCAGTTCTTC,TRBV30,TRBJ2-1,-,TRBD2
CASSLAGGKTDTQYF,TGTGCCAGCAGCTTGGCTGGAGGGAAAACAGATACGCAGTATTTT,TRBV5-4,TRBJ2-3,once,-
CASSLVGGNTIYF,TGTGCCAGTTCATTAGTGGGAGGAAACACCATATATTTT,TRBV19,TRBJ1-3,once,-
CASRSIRGRETQYF,TGTGCCAGCAGATCAATCAGGGGGCGAGAGACCCAGTACTTC,TRBV27,TRBJ2-5,-,TRBD1
CASSLAAESGYEQYF,TGTGCCAGCAGCTTAGCCGCGGAGTCAGGGTACGAGCAGTACTTC,TRBV11-2,TRBJ2-7,-,-
CASSSYRGYEQYF,TGTGCCAGCAGTTCTTACAGGGGCTACGAGCAGTACTTC,TRBV27,TRBJ2-7,-,TRBD1
CASSLDPTDTQYF,TGTGCCAGCAGCTTAGATCCCACAGATACGCAGTATTTT,TRBV7-3,TRBJ2-3,once,-
CASSPGEPNYGYTF,TGTGCCAGCAGTCCGGGTGAGCCTAACTATGGCTACACCTTC,TRBV7-6,TRBJ1-2,-,-
CASSPSVLSGANVLTF,TGTGCCAGCAGCCCCTCCGTCCTGTCTGGGGCCAACGTCCTGACTTTC,TRBV6-6,TRBJ2-6,-,-
CASSKGAPGRKAFF,TGTGCCAGCAGCAAAGGGGCACCGGGACGGAAAGCTTTCTTT,TRBV6-5,TRBJ1-1,-,-
CASSPRQLIDYGYTF,TGTGCCAGCAGCCCGAGACAGTTGATCGACTATGGCTACACCTTC,TRBV11-2,TRBJ1-2,-,-
CASSLGTTSGADTQYF,TGTGCCAGCAGCTTAGGCACGACTAGCGGTGCAGATACGCAGTATTTT,TRBV7-9,TRBJ2-3,-,TRBD2
CASSLQGIDGYTF,TGTGCCAGCAGCTTGCAGGGGATAGATGGCTACACCTTC,TRBV5-4,TRBJ1-2,-,-
CASSFGLGVYNEQFF,TGTGCCAGCAGTTTTGGACTAGGGGTTTACAATGAGCAGTTCTTC,TRBV27,TRBJ2-1,-,TRBD2
CASSEDLVSEQYF,TGTGCCAGCAGTGAAGACCTGGTATCCGAGCAGTACTTC,TRBV6-5,TRBJ2-7,once,-
CASSYSGQGAATIYF,TGTGCCAGCAGTTACAGCGGACAGGGGGCAGCCACCATATATTTT,TRBV6-5,TRBJ1-3,-,TRBD1
CASSLDVRELETQYF,TGCGCCAGCAGCTTGGATGTGCGGGAGCTTGAGACCCAGTACTTC,TRBV5-1,TRBJ2-5,-,TRBD2
CASSAPGAEYGYTF,TGTGCCAGCAGCGCCCCGGGGGCCGAGTATGGCTACACCTTC,TRBV7-9,TRBJ1-2,once,-
CASSVDGQPNQPQHF,TGTGCCAGCAGCGTAGATGGGCAGCCCAATCAGCCCCAGCATTTT,TRBV9,TRBJ1-5,-,-
CASSESQNYGYTF,TGTGCCAGCAGTGAAAGTCAGAACTATGGCTACACCTTC,TRBV6-1,TRBJ1-2,-,-
CASSRLLIGNTEAFF,TGTGCCAGCAGCCGACTGCTCATCGGGAACACTGAAGCTTTCTTT,TRBV11-2,TRBJ1-1,-,-
CASRSGSSYNEQFF,TGTGCCAGCAGAAGCGGGAGCTCCTACAATGAGCAGTTCTTC,TRBV6-6,TRBJ2-1,few,TRBD2
CAWSVKGLAYEQYF,TGTGCCTGGAGTGTAAAGGGACTGGCCTACGAGCAGTACTTC,TRBV30,TRBJ2-7,once,-
CASSQGRIDTQYF,TGTGCCAGCAGCCAAGGCCGGATAGATACGCAGTATTTT,TRBV16,TRBJ2-3,-,-
CATGQLTETQYF,TGTGCCACGGGACAGTTAACTGAGACCCAGTACTTC,TRBV10-3,TRBJ2-5,-,TRBD1
CASSQAGQGYEQYF,TGTGCCAGCAGCCAGGCCGGACAGGGCTACGAGCAGTACTTC,TRBV4-2,TRBJ2-7,-,TRBD1
CSVAGLAASSSSTDTQYF,TGCAGCGTCGCGGGACTAGCGGCATCTTCCTCTAGCACAGATACGCAGTATTTT,TRBV29-1,TRBJ2-3,-,TRBD2
CASSNENQPQHF,TGTGCCAGCAGTAATGAGAATCAGCCCCAGCATTTT,TRBV7-9,TRBJ1-5,-,-
CASSSQMDGPEGYTF,TGTGCCAGCTCATCCCAGATGGACGGGCCGGAAGGCTACACCTTC,TRBV18,TRBJ1-2,-,-
CASSISVNQPQHF,TGTGCCAGTAGTATCTCGGTGAATCAGCCCCAGCATTTT,TRBV19,TRBJ1-5,few,-
CASSLGPLSGSYGYTF,TGTGCCAGCAGCTTGGGGCCCCTTTCGGGTTCCTATGGCTACACCTTC,TRBV5-6,TRBJ1-2,-,-
CASSQGLAGLRREPDTQYF,TGTGCCAGCAGCCAGGGACTAGCGGGACTGCGCCGGGAACCGGATACGCAGTATTTT,TRBV7-3,TRBJ2-3,-,TRBD2
CASSLATYNEQFF,TGTGCCAGCAGCTTAGCTACCTACAATGAGCAGTTCTTC,TRBV11-2,TRBJ2-1,once,-
CASSSFEGNPGELFF,TGTGCCAGCAGTTCCTTCGAGGGAAACCCCGGGGAGCTGTTTTTT,TRBV27,TRBJ2-2,-,-
CASSESSEQFF,TGTGCCAGCAGTGAGTCTTCCGAGCAGTTCTTC,TRBV2,TRBJ2-1,-,-
CASSLGPETSGAQETQYF,TGTGCCAGCAGCTTAGGTCCCGAGACTAGCGGGGCCCAAGAGACCCAGTACTTC,TRBV7-6,TRBJ2-5,-,TRBD2
CASSETSGFAGELFF,TGTGCCAGCAGCGAGACTAGCGGGTTTGCCGGGGAGCTGTTTTTT,TRBV5-4,TRBJ2-2,-,TRBD2
CASRKDIDTEAFF,TGTGCCAGTAGGAAGGACATAGACACTGAAGCTTTCTTT,TRBV19,TRBJ1-1,-,-
CASSYSGDATNEKLFF,TGCGCCAGCAGCTATTCAGGGGATGCAACTAATGAAAAACTGTTTTTT,TRBV5-1,TRBJ1-4,-,-
CASSIRGHGELFF,TGTGCCAGTAGTATAAGGGGCCACGGGGAGCTGTTTTTT,TRBV19,TRBJ2-2,-,-
CASRPRSGLTEAFF,TGTGCCAGCAGGCCCCGATCTGGGTTGACTGAAGCTTTCTTT,TRBV6-1,TRBJ1-1,-,-